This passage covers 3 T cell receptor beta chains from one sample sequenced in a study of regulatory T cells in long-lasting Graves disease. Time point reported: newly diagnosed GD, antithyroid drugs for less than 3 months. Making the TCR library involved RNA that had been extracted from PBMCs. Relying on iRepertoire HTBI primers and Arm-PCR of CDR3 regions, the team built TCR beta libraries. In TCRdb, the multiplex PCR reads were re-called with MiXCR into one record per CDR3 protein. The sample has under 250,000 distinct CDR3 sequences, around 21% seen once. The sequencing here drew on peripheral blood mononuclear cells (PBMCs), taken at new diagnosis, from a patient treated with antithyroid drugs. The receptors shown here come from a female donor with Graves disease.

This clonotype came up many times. DNA of the CDR3: TGTGCCAGCAGTTACGGGGCAGGCCAAGAGACCCAGTACTTC. Residues: CASSYGAGQETQYF. The chain links TRBV6-9 to TRBJ2-5, with D possibly being TRBD1 or TRBD2 (5 bases each). The V gene's germline CDR1 is MNHGY and CDR2 SVAAGI. The V end lost 3 bases, the J end lost 1 base, and 9 bases lay between the germline ends. The CDR3 is 14 amino acids.

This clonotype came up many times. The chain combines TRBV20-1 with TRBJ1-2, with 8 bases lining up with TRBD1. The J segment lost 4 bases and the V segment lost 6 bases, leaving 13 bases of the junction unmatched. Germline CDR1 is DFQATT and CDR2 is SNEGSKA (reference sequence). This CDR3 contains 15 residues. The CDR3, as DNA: TGCAGTGCGGAGGACATCTTGACAGGGGCCTATGGCTACACCTTC. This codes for CSAEDILTGAYGYTF.

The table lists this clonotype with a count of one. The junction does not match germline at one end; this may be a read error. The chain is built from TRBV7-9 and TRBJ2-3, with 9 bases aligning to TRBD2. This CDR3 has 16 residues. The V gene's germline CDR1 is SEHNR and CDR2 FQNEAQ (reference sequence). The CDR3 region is CAGSLAASGNPDTQYF. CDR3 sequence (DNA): TGTGCCGGCAGCTTAGCCGCTAGCGGGAACCCAGATACGCAGTATTTT.